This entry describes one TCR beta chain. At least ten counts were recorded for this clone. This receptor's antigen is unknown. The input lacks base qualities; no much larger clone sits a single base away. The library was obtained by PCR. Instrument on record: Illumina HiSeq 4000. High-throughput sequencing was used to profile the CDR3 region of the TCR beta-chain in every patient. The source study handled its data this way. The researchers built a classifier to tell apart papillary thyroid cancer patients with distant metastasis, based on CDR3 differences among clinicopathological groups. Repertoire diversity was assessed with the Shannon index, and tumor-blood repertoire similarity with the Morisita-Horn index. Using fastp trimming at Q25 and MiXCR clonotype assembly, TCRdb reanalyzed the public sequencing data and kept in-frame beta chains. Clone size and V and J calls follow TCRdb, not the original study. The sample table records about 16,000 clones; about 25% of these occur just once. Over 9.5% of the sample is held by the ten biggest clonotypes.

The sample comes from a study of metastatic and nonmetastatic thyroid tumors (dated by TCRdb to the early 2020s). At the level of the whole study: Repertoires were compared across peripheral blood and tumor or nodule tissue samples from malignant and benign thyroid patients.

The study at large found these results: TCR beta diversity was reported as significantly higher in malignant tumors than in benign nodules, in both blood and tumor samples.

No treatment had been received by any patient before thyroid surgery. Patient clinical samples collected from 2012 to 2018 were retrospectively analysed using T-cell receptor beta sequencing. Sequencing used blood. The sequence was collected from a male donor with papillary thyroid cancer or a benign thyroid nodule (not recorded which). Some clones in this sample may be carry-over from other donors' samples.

The CDR3 here reads CSARDFLTRRSDTQYF. The DNA reads TGCAGTGCTAGAGATTTTCTGACTAGGCGGTCAGATACGCAGTATTTT. The rearrangement joined TRBV20-1 to TRBJ2-3; TRBD2 could be the D gene, as 6 bases match. The CDR3 has 16 amino acids, counting the end cysteine and phenylalanine. The sequence is cut down to CDR3 DNA, 48 bases in frame from base 1. Trimming at the junction amounts to 0 bases on V and 4 bases on J, and the germline ends lie 17 bases apart. From a lookup of the germline V gene (reference sequence), CDR1 and CDR2 are DFQATT and SNEGSKA.